This TCR beta chain was sequenced for a study of T cells in localized non-small cell lung cancer. Study-wide points: A denser population of T cells in blood accompanied longer overall survival. A median of about 52 clones ranked among the top 100 in tumor appeared in adjacent lung. T cell clonality was highest in uninvolved adjacent lung, above tumor.

About this clone: Its matching antigen is unknown.

Per the germline V gene, CDR1 is SNHLY and CDR2 is FYNNEI. The CDR3 has 15 residues. The V and J ends lost 5 bases and 2 bases respectively, with 15 bases between them. TCRdb keeps only in-frame clones here, not all; method: immunoSEQ multiplex PCR. The table includes approximately 34,000 clones, 90% to 95% detected once. Source: peripheral blood, taken before any cancer treatment. The clonotype originates from a female donor of 60 years or more with stage I lung adenocarcinoma. This sequence joins TRBV2 and TRBJ2-5; weak D call: TRBD2 (6 bases). CDR3 in DNA: TGTGCCAGCAGTATCTCCGGGACTTCACAAGAGACCCAGTACTTC. This sequence encodes CASSISGTSQETQYF. Complete variable domain (other parts from reference TRBV2 and TRBJ2-5): EPEVTQTPSHQVTQMGQEVILRCVPISNHLYFYWYRQILGQKVEFLVSFYNNEISEKSEIFDDQFSVERPDGSNFTLKIRSTKLEDSAMYFCASSISGTSQETQYFGPGTRLLVL.